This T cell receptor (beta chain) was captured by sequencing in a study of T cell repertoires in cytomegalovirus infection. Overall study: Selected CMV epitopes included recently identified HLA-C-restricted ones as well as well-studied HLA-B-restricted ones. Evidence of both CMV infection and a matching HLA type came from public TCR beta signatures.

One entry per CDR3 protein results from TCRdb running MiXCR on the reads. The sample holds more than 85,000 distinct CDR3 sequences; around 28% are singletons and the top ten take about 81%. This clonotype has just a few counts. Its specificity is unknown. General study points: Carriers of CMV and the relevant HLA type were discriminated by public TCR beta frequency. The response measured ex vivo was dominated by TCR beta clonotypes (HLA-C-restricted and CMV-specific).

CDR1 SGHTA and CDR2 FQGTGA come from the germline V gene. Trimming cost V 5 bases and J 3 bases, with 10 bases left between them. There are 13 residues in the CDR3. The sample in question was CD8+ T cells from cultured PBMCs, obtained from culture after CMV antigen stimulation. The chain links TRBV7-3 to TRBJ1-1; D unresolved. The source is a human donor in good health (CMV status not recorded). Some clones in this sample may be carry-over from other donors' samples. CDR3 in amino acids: CASSAWTYTEAFF. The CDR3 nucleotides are TGTGCCAGCAGCGCCTGGACCTACACTGAAGCTTTCTTT.